The clone carrying this TCR beta chain was seen once. These data originate in a study of blood T cell repertoires in COVID-19. Study-wide context: PBMCs, B-cell-depleted T cells, or T cells were the source of the cDNA or gDNA that made up the material.

Germline assignment: CDR1 SQVTM and CDR2 ANQGSEA. The trim removed 6 bases at V and 3 bases at J, leaving 9 bases unmatched. The CDR3 contains 15 residues. Repertoires were generated with immunoSEQ multiplex PCR, while TCRdb's copy carries only in-frame clones and drops some. Among around 260,000 clones listed, 80% to 90% were seen once. The sample was PBMCs or T cells enriched from blood (not recorded which). This clonotype originated in a woman aged 25 to 39 who had recovered from COVID-19. The genes are TRBV29-1 and TRBJ2-2; 8 nucleotides agree with TRBD1. This chain's CDR3 is CSVLTGVEHTGELFF. For the CDR3, the DNA is TGCAGCGTACTGACAGGGGTGGAGCACACCGGGGAGCTGTTTTTT.